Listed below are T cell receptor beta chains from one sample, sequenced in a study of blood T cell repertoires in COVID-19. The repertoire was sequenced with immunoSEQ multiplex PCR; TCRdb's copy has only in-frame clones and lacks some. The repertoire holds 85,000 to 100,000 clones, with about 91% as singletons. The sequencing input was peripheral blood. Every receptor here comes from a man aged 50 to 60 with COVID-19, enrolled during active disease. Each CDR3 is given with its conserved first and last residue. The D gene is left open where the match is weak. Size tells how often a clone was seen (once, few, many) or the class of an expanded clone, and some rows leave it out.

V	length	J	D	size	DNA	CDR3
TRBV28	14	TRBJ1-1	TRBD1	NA	TGTGCCAGCAGAAGAACAGGGGGCATACCTGAAGCTTTCTTT	CASRRTGGIPEAFF
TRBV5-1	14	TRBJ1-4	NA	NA	TGCGCCAGCAGCTTACAGGGAGATAATGAAAAACTGTTTTTT	CASSLQGDNEKLFF
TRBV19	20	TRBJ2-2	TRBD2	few	TGTGCCAGTAGTCTTCAGACTCACCGCGGGGGGTACTCTTACACCGGGGAGCTGTTTTTT	CASSLQTHRGGYSYTGELFF
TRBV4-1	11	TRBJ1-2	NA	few	TGCGCCAGCAGCCAAGCAGGCCGGCTGGCCTTC	CASSQAGRLAF
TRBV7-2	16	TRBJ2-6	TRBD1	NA	TGTGCCAGCAGCGACGGACAGGGCTCTGGGGCCAACGTCCTGACTTTC	CASSDGQGSGANVLTF
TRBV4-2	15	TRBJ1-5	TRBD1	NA	TGTGCCAGCAGCCAAGACAGGGGGAACAATCAGCCCCAGCATTTT	CASSQDRGNNQPQHF
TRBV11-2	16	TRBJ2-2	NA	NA	TGTGCCAGCAGCCTCTTTTGGGGGGTACAATTCGGGGAGCTGTTTTTT	CASSLFWGVQFGELFF
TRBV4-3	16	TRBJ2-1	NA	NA	TGCGCCAGCAGCCAAGAGGGACATAGCTCCTACAATGAGCAGTTCTTC	CASSQEGHSSYNEQFF
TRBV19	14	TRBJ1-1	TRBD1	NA	TGTGCCAGTAGTATCGACAGGGTGAACACTGAAGCTTTCTTT	CASSIDRVNTEAFF
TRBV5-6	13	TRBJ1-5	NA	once	TGTGCCAGCAGCTTGGTAGGGGCTCAGCCCCAGCATTTT	CASSLVGAQPQHF
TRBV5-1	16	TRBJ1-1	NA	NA	TGCGCCAGCAGCTTGGTCGGGGCAGGGACTGACACTGAAGCTTTCTTT	CASSLVGAGTDTEAFF
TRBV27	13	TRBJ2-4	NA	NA	TGTGCCAGCAGTTTAAGTCGGTACAACATTCAGTACTTC	CASSLSRYNIQYF
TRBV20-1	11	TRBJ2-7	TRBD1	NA	TGCAGTGGGACAGGGGGTGGCGAGCAGTACTTC	CSGTGGGEQYF
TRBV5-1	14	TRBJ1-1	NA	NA	TGCGCCAGCAGCTACGACAGTCTCTTGACTGAAGCTTTCTTT	CASSYDSLLTEAFF
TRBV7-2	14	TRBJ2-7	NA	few	TGTGCCAGCAAAAGAGGGGGGGTCGCTTACGAGCAGTACTTC	CASKRGGVAYEQYF
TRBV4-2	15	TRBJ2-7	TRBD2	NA	TGTGCCAGCAGCCAAGAGGAGCGGGGGGGCTACGAGCAGTACTTC	CASSQEERGGYEQYF
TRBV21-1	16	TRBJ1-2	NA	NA	TGTGCCAGCGACCTCTGGAGGGACAGGCCTAACTATGGCTACACCTTC	CASDLWRDRPNYGYTF
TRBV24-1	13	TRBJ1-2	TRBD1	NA	TGTGCCACCAGTCAGGGGGCAGACTATGGCTACACCTTC	CATSQGADYGYTF
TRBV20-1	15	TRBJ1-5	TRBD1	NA	TGCAGTGCTAGTCTGACAGGGCTTAGCAATCAGCCCCAGCATTTT	CSASLTGLSNQPQHF
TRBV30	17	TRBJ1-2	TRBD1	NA	TGTGCCTGGAGCCTCGGGGGACAGGGGGCGCTGGGTTATGGCTACACCTTC	CAWSLGGQGALGYGYTF
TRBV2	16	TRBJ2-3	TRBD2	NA	TGTGCCAGCAGTGAAGGTACTAGCGTTGGCACAGATACGCAGTATTTT	CASSEGTSVGTDTQYF
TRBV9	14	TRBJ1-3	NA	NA	TGTGCCAGCAGCCCAAGACTATCGGGAAACACCATATATTTT	CASSPRLSGNTIYF
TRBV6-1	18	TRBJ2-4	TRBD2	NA	TGTGCCAGCAGTGAAACCCCTAGCGGGGGGGTAGCCAAAAACATTCAGTACTTC	CASSETPSGGVAKNIQYF
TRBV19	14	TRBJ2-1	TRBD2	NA	TGTGCCAGTAATCGCGGGGGGGCGAGTAATGAGCAGTTCTTC	CASNRGGASNEQFF
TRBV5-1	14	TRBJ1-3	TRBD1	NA	TGCGCCAGCAGCCCAGGGGGTTCTGGAAACACCATATATTTT	CASSPGGSGNTIYF
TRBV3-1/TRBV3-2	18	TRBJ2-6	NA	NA	TGTGCCAGCAGCCAAGAGTGGGACACCTCCTCTGGGGCCAACGTCCTGACTTTC	CASSQEWDTSSGANVLTF
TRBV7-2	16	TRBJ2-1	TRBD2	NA	TGTGCCAGCAGCTCGAAGGCTAGTCGGGGGGGTAGTGAGCAGTTCTTC	CASSSKASRGGSEQFF
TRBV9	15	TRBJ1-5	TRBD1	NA	TGTGCCAGCTCCCGACAGGGGATAAGCAATCAGCCCCAGCATTTT	CASSRQGISNQPQHF
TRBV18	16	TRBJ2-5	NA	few	TGTGCCAGCTCACCCCAACCGGCGGGGGCACAAGAGACCCAGTACTTC	CASSPQPAGAQETQYF
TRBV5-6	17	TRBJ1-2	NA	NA	TGTGCCAGCAGCTCCTTAACAACCTGGGGGCCAAGCTATGGCTACACCTTC	CASSSLTTWGPSYGYTF
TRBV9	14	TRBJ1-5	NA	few	TGTGCCAGCGACCTCGCAGGGGAGGGGCAGCCCCAGCATTTT	CASDLAGEGQPQHF
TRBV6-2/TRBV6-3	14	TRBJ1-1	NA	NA	TGTGCCAGCAGTTACGGGACAATGAACACTGAAGCTTTCTTT	CASSYGTMNTEAFF
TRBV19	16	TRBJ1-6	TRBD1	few	TGTGCCAGTAGTAAGACAGGGACTCTCGATAATTCACCCCTCCACTTT	CASSKTGTLDNSPLHF
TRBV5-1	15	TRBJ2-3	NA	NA	TGCGCCAGCAGCTCTCGGGGACTTCGCACAGATACGCAGTATTTT	CASSSRGLRTDTQYF
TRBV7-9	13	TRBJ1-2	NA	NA	TGTGCCAGCAGCTCCCCAACTAACTATGGCTACACCTTC	CASSSPTNYGYTF
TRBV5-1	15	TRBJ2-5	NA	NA	TGCGCCAGCAGCTGGGGGCTAGCGGACCAAGAGACCCAGTACTTC	CASSWGLADQETQYF
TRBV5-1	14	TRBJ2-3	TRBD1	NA	TGCGCCAGCTATCGGGACAGTTGGACAGATACGCAGTATTTT	CASYRDSWTDTQYF
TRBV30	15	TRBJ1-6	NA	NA	TGTGCCTGGAGGGTAATGACAGCCGTGAATTCACCCCTCCACTTT	CAWRVMTAVNSPLHF
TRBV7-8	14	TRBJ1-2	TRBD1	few	TGTGCCAGCAGCATCGGACAGGGTCATCGTGGCTACACCTTC	CASSIGQGHRGYTF
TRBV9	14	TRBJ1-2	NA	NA	TGTGCCAGCAGCGTAGACGCTAGTGGCGAGGGCTACACCTTC	CASSVDASGEGYTF
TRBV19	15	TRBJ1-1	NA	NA	TGTGCCAGTAGTATAGGCTTCAGGGTGAACACTGAAGCTTTCTTT	CASSIGFRVNTEAFF
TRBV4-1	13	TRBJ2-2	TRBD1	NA	TGCGCCAGCAGCCAAGAGACAGGGTGGGAGCTGTTTTTT	CASSQETGWELFF
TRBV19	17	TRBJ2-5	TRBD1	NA	TGTGCCAGTAGTCCCCTAGGACAGGGGAAGCTCCAAGAGACCCAGTACTTC	CASSPLGQGKLQETQYF
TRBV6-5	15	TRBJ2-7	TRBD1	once	TGTGCCAGCAGCCAACCGGGACAGGCCCCCTACGAGCAGTACTTC	CASSQPGQAPYEQYF
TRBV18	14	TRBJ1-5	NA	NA	TGTGCCAGCTCGACTCGACAGTCTGATCAGCCCCAGCATTTT	CASSTRQSDQPQHF
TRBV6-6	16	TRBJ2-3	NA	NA	TGTGCCAGCAGTTACTCGAGGCGGTCTAGCACAGATACGCAGTATTTT	CASSYSRRSSTDTQYF
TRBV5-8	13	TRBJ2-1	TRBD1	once	TGTGCCAGGGAGAGGACAGGGGAAGATGAGCAGTTCTTC	CARERTGEDEQFF
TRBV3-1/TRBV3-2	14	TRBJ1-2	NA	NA	TGTGCCAGCAGCCAAGATCATAGCCTCTATGGCTACACCTTC	CASSQDHSLYGYTF
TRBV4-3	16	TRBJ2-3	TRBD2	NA	TGCGCCAGCAGCCAAGAGGCTAGCGGGGGGGCAGATACGCAGTATTTT	CASSQEASGGADTQYF
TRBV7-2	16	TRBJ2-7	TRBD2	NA	TGTGCCAGCAGCTTAGTTTCCGGTAGCGGGGGAGTCGAGCAGTACTTC	CASSLVSGSGGVEQYF
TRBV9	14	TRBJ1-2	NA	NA	TGTGCCAGCAGCGTAGTGGACACGTTCTATGGCTACACCTTC	CASSVVDTFYGYTF
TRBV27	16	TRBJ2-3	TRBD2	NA	TGTGCCAGCAGTTTGGCCCGGACTAGCGGGGGGGATACGCAGTATTTT	CASSLARTSGGDTQYF
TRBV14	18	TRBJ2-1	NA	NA	TGTGCCAGCAGCCAAGGATCAGGGGCCCCGGGCTCCTACAATGAGCAGTTCTTC	CASSQGSGAPGSYNEQFF
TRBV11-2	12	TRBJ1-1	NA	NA	TGTGCCAGCAGCTTAGTTGCAGGATTGGCTTTCTTT	CASSLVAGLAFF
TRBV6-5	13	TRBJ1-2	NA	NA	TGTGCCAGCAGTCGGGGAAATAGTAATGGCTACACCTTC	CASSRGNSNGYTF